Following are 6 T cell receptor beta chains from one sample sequenced in a study of blood T cell repertoires in COVID-19. Libraries were prepared by immunoSEQ multiplex PCR; TCRdb keeps only in-frame clonotypes and omits some of them. The sample yields about 350,000 clones, about nine tenths seen once. What was sequenced was PBMCs or T cells enriched from blood (not recorded which). Receptors originate from a woman in her thirties who had been exposed to COVID-19.

This clone occurred once. CDR3: CASSLFPRGDTQYF. DNA for the CDR3: TGTGCCAGCAGCTTATTCCCTAGAGGAGATACGCAGTATTTT. The J gene is TRBJ2-3, the V gene TRBV7-3; D is unclear. V was trimmed by 2 bases and J by 5 bases, leaving 11 bases between them. Per germline, CDR1 SGHTA and CDR2 FQGTGA. The CDR3 is made up of 14 amino acids.

This clone was seen only once. V usage is TRBV7-9 and J usage is TRBJ2-7, with a weak D call TRBD1 (5 bases). The CDR3 is 12 residues long. V lost 7 bases to trimming and J lost 3 bases, with 10 bases between them. Germline V gene lookup returns CDR1 SEHNR and CDR2 FQNEAQ (reference sequence). The CDR3 DNA reads as TGTGCCAGCATGGGGCAGGACTACGAGCAGTACTTC. Its protein product is CASMGQDYEQYF.

The V call is TRBV5-8, the J call TRBJ2-3; 12 nucleotides agree with TRBD2. V was clipped by 4 bases and J by 0 bases; unmatched bases: 3. CDR1 is SGHTS, CDR2 YDEGEE, per germline. The CDR3 is 16 amino acids. DNA of the CDR3: TGTGCCAGCAGCCTGGGACTAGCGGGCAGCACAGATACGCAGTATTTT. Amino acid sequence: CASSLGLAGSTDTQYF. Drawing the rest from reference TRBV5-8 and TRBJ2-3, the complete variable domain is EAGVTQSPTHLIKTRGQQATLRCSPISGHTSVYWYQQALGLGLQFLLWYDEGEERNRGNFPPRFSGRQFPNYSSELNVNALELEDSALYLCASSLGLAGSTDTQYFGPGTRLTVL.

V and J are TRBV7-8 and TRBJ2-5; 7 bases map to TRBD2. J was trimmed by 5 bases and V by 7 bases; bases with no gene match: 10. CDR3 length: 14 residues. From germline, CDR1 is SGHVS and CDR2 FQNEAQ. The CDR3 DNA reads as TGTGCCAGCAATCTGGCGGGAGCCGGTGAGACCCAGTACTTC. This encodes CASNLAGAGETQYF.

The rearrangement links TRBV21-1 to TRBJ2-1; TRBD2 was called by the table and not checked on the DNA. TRBV21-1 is an annotated pseudogene. This CDR3 is built from 17 residues. The CDR3 here is CASSPPLGLVSYNEQFF. The CDR3 DNA reads as TGTGCCAGCAGCCCACCTTTGGGACTAGTTTCCTACAATGAGCAGTTCTTC.

The gene calls are TRBV3-1 (or the pseudogene TRBV3-2) and TRBJ2-7, with TRBD1 matching over 7 bases. The length of the CDR3 is 17 residues. Germline values: CDR1 LGHDT, CDR2 YNNKEL (reference sequence). Germline trimming cut 2 bases from V and 0 bases from J; bases unmatched to any gene: 10. The CDR3 loop reads CASSQLGTHRGSYEQYF. CDR3 sequence (DNA): TGTGCCAGCAGCCAATTGGGGACCCACAGGGGCTCCTACGAGCAGTACTTC.